Below, 15 T cell receptor beta chains from the same sample are listed, as sequenced in a study of cytomegalovirus exposure and HLA in healthy donors. Vbeta (60) and Jbeta (13) primers were used in the PCR. This table comes from immunoSEQ multiplex PCR, and its TCRdb copy is limited to in-frame clones, with some not included. The profile shows roughly 150,000 clones, around 76% of them singletons. The source material was PBMCs. The origin of the receptors is a woman aged 35 to 49 in good health and CMV-seronegative.

This chain connects TRBV7-2 to TRBJ2-5; the D is unclear. The V end was cut by 6 bases, the J end by 6 bases, with 17 bases between. CDR1 is SGHTA, CDR2 FQGNSA, per germline. CDR3 size: 14 residues. The CDR3 region has the DNA TGTGCCAGCAGACGCAGCGCGGATGTAAAGACCCAGTACTTC. As protein: CASRRSADVKTQYF.

The CDR3 here is CASSLTTGVGETQYF. CDR3 DNA sequence: TGCGCCAGCAGCTTGACGACAGGGGTGGGGGAGACCCAGTACTTC. The V and J genes are TRBV5-1 and TRBJ2-5, with 8 bases lining up with TRBD1. Per the germline V gene, CDR1 is SGHRS and CDR2 is YFSETQ. Losses at the gene ends were 1 base for V and 5 bases for J; bases not matched to a gene: 7. The CDR3 has 15 amino acids.

This chain joins TRBV7-3 and TRBJ2-7; perhaps TRBD1 as D (5 bases). The germline gives CDR1 SGHTA, CDR2 FQGTGA. The CDR3 runs to 16 residues. Trimming took off 4 bases at V and 0 bases at J, with 16 bases between the two ends. The CDR3 bases are TGTGCCAGCAGCTCGTGGACATTTCTCAGCTCCTACGAGCAGTACTTC. Translation: CASSSWTFLSSYEQYF.

The CDR3 nucleotides are TGTGCCAGCAGCTTATTACAGGCCAGCTCCTACGAGCAGTACTTC. This encodes CASSLLQASSYEQYF. The chain couples TRBV7-6 to TRBJ2-7; D is possibly TRBD1 (5 bases). Germline-derived CDR1 and CDR2 are SGHVS and FNYEAQ. This CDR3 contains 15 residues. V lost 2 bases, J lost 0 bases, and 11 bases lay in between.

The chain couples TRBV4-2 to TRBJ1-2; possible D gene TRBD1, 6 bases. There are 14 residues in the CDR3. V was pared by 5 bases and J by 4 bases, with 14 bases between. Germline CDR1 reads LGHNA; CDR2 reads YNFKEQ. The CDR3, as DNA: TGTGCCAGCAGCGGGGGGGCGCGGGTCTATGGCTACACCTTC. Protein product: CASSGGARVYGYTF.

The chain uses TRBV7-6 and TRBJ2-1, with D unresolved. Germline V lookup: CDR1 SGHVS, CDR2 FNYEAQ. This CDR3 has 12 residues. V lost 4 bases to trimming and J lost 9 bases, with 10 bases between them. CDR3 DNA: TGTGCCAGCAGCTGGGCTCTGGGTGAGCAGTTCTTC. It yields the protein CASSWALGEQFF.

V usage is TRBV11-1 and J usage is TRBJ2-1, with D tentatively TRBD1 (6 bases). Trimming took off 5 bases at V and 0 bases at J, with 14 bases between the two ends. The CDR3 spans 16 residues. Germline-derived CDR1 and CDR2 are SGHAT and FQDESV (reference sequence). The CDR3 DNA reads TGTGCCAGCAGCCCCCCGCCAGGGGACTCCTACAATGAGCAGTTCTTC. It specifies CASSPPPGDSYNEQFF.

This chain joins TRBV19 and TRBJ2-7, with a weak D call TRBD1 (5 bases). V gave up 3 bases and J gave up 5 bases, with 11 bases separating them. CDR3 length equals 13 residues. Germline V gene lookup returns CDR1 LNHDA and CDR2 SQIVND (reference sequence). The CDR3 DNA sequence: TGTGCCAGTAGTATGCAGGGTGACAACGAGCAGTACTTC. This codes for CASSMQGDNEQYF.

J is TRBJ2-3 and V is TRBV5-4; 7 nucleotides line up with TRBD2. With V trimmed by 3 bases and J by 6 bases, 22 bases remained unmatched. The CDR3 sequence is 19 residues long. CDR1 is SGHNT and CDR2 is YYREEE in the germline V gene (reference sequence). The CDR3 loop is CASSSETGRRDYPPDTQYF. CDR3 in DNA: TGTGCCAGCAGCTCCGAGACCGGGAGGCGGGATTATCCCCCGGATACGCAGTATTTT.

The CDR3 spells CASSQSGTGGYEQYF. The CDR3, as DNA: TGTGCCAGCAGCCAATCCGGGACAGGGGGTTACGAGCAGTACTTC. The chain employs TRBV6-5 and TRBJ2-7; 11 positions agree with TRBD1. Trimming removed 6 bases from V and 4 bases from J; junction bases left unmatched: 8. The CDR3 is 15 residues long. Per the germline V gene, CDR1 is MNHEY and CDR2 is SVGAGI.

V is TRBV5-6 and J is TRBJ2-7; the match to TRBD1 covers 9 bases. This CDR3 contains 14 residues. Germline V gene data show CDR1 as SGHDT and CDR2 as YYEEEE. V was pared by 4 bases and J by 7 bases, with 9 bases of the junction left unmatched. For the CDR3, the DNA is TGTGCCAGCAGCGGTAGGACAGGGGTCACAGAGCAGTACTTC. This encodes CASSGRTGVTEQYF.

The chain has TRBV6-5 and TRBJ1-2; TRBD1 aligns across 9 bases. The CDR3 contains 15 residues. V shed 6 bases, J shed 6 bases, and the junction held 11 bases outside the gene matches. From germline, CDR1 is MNHEY and CDR2 SVGAGI. The CDR3 spells CASSQGDRDRNGYTF. CDR3 bases: TGTGCCAGCAGCCAGGGGGACAGGGATCGAAATGGCTACACCTTC.

The chain uses TRBV5-5 and TRBJ2-1; tentatively, D is TRBD2 (6 bases). Trimming stripped 5 bases from V and 5 bases from J, with 14 bases between. The germline V gene encodes CDR1 SGHKS and CDR2 YYEKEE (reference sequence). The CDR3 sequence is 14 residues long. CDR3 sequence (DNA): TGTGCCAGCAGTGTAATAGCGGACCACAATGAGCAGTTCTTC. As protein: CASSVIADHNEQFF.

This sequence joins TRBV5-1 and TRBJ1-1; 7 positions agree with TRBD1. Germline values: CDR1 SGHRS, CDR2 YFSETQ. This CDR3 has 14 residues. With V trimmed by 5 bases and J by 2 bases, 6 bases remained unmatched. CDR3 nucleotide sequence: TGCGCCAGCAGAACCGGGACAGAAAACACTGAAGCTTTCTTT. It is translated as CASRTGTENTEAFF. Using reference TRBV5-1 and TRBJ1-1 for the parts outside the CDR3, the full variable domain is KAGVTQTPRYLIKTRGQQVTLSCSPISGHRSVSWYQQTPGQGLQFLFEYFSETQRNKGNFPGRFSGRQFSNSRSEMNVSTLELGDSALYLCASRTGTENTEAFFGQGTRLTVV.

This chain links TRBV27 with TRBJ1-1; 7 positions match TRBD1. Germline CDR1 and CDR2: MNHEY and SMNVEV (reference sequence). With 4 bases clipped from V and 2 bases from J, the junction kept 10 bases outside the gene matches. This CDR3 is 16 amino acids long. CDR3 sequence reads: CASSSTKTGANTEAFF. CDR3 nucleotide sequence: TGTGCCAGCAGTTCCACCAAAACAGGGGCTAACACTGAAGCTTTCTTT.